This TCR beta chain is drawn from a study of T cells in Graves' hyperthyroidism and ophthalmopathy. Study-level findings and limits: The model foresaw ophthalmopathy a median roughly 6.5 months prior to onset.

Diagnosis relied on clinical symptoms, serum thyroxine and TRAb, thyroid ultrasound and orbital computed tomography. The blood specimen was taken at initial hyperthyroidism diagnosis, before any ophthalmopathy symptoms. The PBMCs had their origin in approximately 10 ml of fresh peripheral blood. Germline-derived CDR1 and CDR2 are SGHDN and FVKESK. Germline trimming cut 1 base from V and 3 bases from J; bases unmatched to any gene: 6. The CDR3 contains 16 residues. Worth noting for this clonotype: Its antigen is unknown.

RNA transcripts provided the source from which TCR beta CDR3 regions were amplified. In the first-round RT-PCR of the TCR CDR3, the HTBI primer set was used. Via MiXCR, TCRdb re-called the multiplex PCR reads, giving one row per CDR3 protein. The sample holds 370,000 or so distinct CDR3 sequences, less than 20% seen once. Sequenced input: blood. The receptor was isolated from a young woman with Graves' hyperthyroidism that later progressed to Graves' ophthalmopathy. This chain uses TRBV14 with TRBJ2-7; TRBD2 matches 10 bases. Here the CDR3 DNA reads TGTGCCAGCAGCCAAGGAGTTTCTAGCGGGGGCTACGAGCAGTACTTC. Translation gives CASSQGVSSGGYEQYF.